A selection of T cell receptor beta chains follows, all from one sample in a study of cytomegalovirus exposure and HLA in healthy donors. TCRdb's copy holds only in-frame clones and misses some; the assay was immunoSEQ multiplex PCR. The sample carries fewer than 150,000 clones, 70% to 75% recorded once. The material sequenced was PBMCs. The receptors derive from a human donor in good health. CDR3s include the opening cysteine and the closing phenylalanine or tryptophan. D genes are given only for firm matches. Only some rows state a clone size, as once, few, many or a class for expanded clones.

TRBD1	NA	TRBJ2-2	TRBV29-1	13	TGCAGCGTTGTGGGCAGGGGGCGGGGGGAGCTGTTTTTT	CSVVGRGRGELFF
TRBD1	NA	TRBJ1-1	TRBV19	13	TGTGCCAGTACCGTTGACAGGGCCACTGAAGCTTTCTTT	CASTVDRATEAFF
TRBD2	few	TRBJ2-3	TRBV27	16	TGTGCCAGCGGGGGATTGGGAGCGGGGGGTTCAGATACGCAGTATTTT	CASGGLGAGGSDTQYF
NA	NA	TRBJ1-2	TRBV29-1	11	TGCAGCGTTGAAGTGAGAGGGGGCTACACCTTC	CSVEVRGGYTF
NA	NA	TRBJ2-7	TRBV5-1	13	TGCGCCAGCAGCCATGGACTAACCTACGAGCAGTACTTC	CASSHGLTYEQYF
TRBD1	NA	TRBJ1-6	TRBV28	14	TGTGCCAGCAGTAGACAGGGGGTTAATTCACCCCTCCACTTT	CASSRQGVNSPLHF
TRBD1	few	TRBJ1-2	TRBV7-9	13	TGTGCCAGCAGCTTAGCTGGACAGGGGAGCTACACCTTC	CASSLAGQGSYTF
TRBD1	few	TRBJ1-4	TRBV19	17	TGTGCCAGTAGTATAAAATCGGGGACAGGACATAATGAAAAACTGTTTTTT	CASSIKSGTGHNEKLFF
TRBD2	NA	TRBJ2-3	TRBV4-1	15	TGCGCCAGCAGCCCGCTAGCGGGAGCGTCAGATACGCAGTATTTT	CASSPLAGASDTQYF
NA	few	TRBJ1-4	TRBV5-3	15	TGTGCCAGAAGTCGGCCGGAGGGGAATAATGAAAAACTGTTTTTT	CARSRPEGNNEKLFF
TRBD1	NA	TRBJ2-2	TRBV5-8	15	TGTGCCAGCAGTGTCGGACAGGCGAACACCGGGGAGCTGTTTTTT	CASSVGQANTGELFF
NA	NA	TRBJ1-2	TRBV5-4	14	TGTGCCAGCAGCTTGGGGACAGCTAACTATGGCTACACCTTC	CASSLGTANYGYTF
TRBD1	NA	TRBJ2-7	TRBV4-1	14	TGCGCCAGCAGCCAACTGACAGGGGTCTACGAGCAGTACTTC	CASSQLTGVYEQYF
TRBD2	NA	TRBJ2-5	TRBV5-4	14	TGTGCCAGCCAGAAACGCGGGGGTGAAGAGACCCAGTACTTC	CASQKRGGEETQYF
TRBD2	NA	TRBJ2-5	TRBV7-7	16	TGTGCTAGCAGCCGTATAGCGGGGGCGGAACAAGAGACCCAGTACTTC	CASSRIAGAEQETQYF
NA	NA	TRBJ1-2	TRBV7-9	14	TGTGCCAGCAGCTTAGGCGCATGGAACTATGGCTACACCTTC	CASSLGAWNYGYTF
NA	once	TRBJ2-7	TRBV5-5	15	TGTGCCAGCAGCTTTAATGGACTTTATTATTACGAGCAGTACTTC	CASSFNGLYYYEQYF
TRBD2	NA	TRBJ2-7	TRBV30	16	TGTGCCTGGAGTTCCCCACTAGCGGGAGGGCCTTACGAGCAGTACTTC	CAWSSPLAGGPYEQYF
NA	NA	TRBJ1-2	TRBV2	12	TGTGCCAGCACCTCAGGGGTGGAGGGCTACACCTTC	CASTSGVEGYTF
TRBD1	NA	TRBJ1-1	TRBV5-4	14	TGTGCCAGCAGAATGGGACAGGGGGACACTGAAGCTTTCTTT	CASRMGQGDTEAFF
TRBD2	NA	TRBJ2-7	TRBV6-6	16	TGTGCCAGCAGTTACCCTGGACTAGCGGGGACCTACGAGCAGTACTTC	CASSYPGLAGTYEQYF
TRBD1	NA	TRBJ1-4	TRBV11-2	15	TGTGCCAGCAGAAAAGTAGGACAGGGGTATGGAAAACTGTTTTTT	CASRKVGQGYGKLFF
TRBD2	NA	TRBJ2-1	TRBV30	14	TGTGCCTGGAGTGGACTAGCGGGCTATAATGAGCAGTTCTTC	CAWSGLAGYNEQFF
TRBD1	NA	TRBJ2-5	TRBV2	15	TGTGCCAACAAAAGGGACAGGGGGCTTGAGGAGACCCAGTACTTC	CANKRDRGLEETQYF
TRBD1	NA	TRBJ1-5	TRBV5-1	15	TGCGCCAGCAGCTTGGACGGACAGGGAAATCAGCCCCAGCATTTT	CASSLDGQGNQPQHF